The T cell receptor (beta chain) described here comes from a study of blood T cell repertoires in COVID-19 (dated by TCRdb to 2020 to 2021). Regarding the study in general: Collaborator samples came from the United States, Italy and Spain and covered acute and convalescent phases of COVID-19. The prospective study material was composed of cDNA or gDNA derived from T cells, B-cell-depleted T cells, or PBMCs. The dataset comprised deeply sampled blood TCRbeta repertoires from subjects exposed to, actively infected with, or recovered from COVID-19. The repertoires were released in a freely available public database intended as a resource for research on the immune response to SARS-CoV-2. Samples were obtained from the ongoing ImmuneRACE study (first 160 participants) and from about 1,300 subjects provided by 6 global collaborators. A de-identified subject ID, COVID-19 status, age in years and sex were almost always included in the sample metadata. Where HLA class I and class II types were available, the types were taken from metadata supplied by the sample provider, not from assay-based typing.

This clone was observed a single time. It lacks a known antigen. No quality values exist for individual bases; no much larger clone is one base distant. CDR1 and CDR2 are drawn from the germline V gene (reference sequence): MNHEY, SMNVEV. A distance of 5 bases separates the germline ends of V and J, which lose 4 bases and 4 bases respectively. The CDR3 has 12 amino acids, counting the end cysteine and phenylalanine. CDR3 DNA is the only sequence kept; it has 36 bases, read in frame from the first base. The immunoSEQ Assay, a bias-controlled multiplex PCR, was used to amplify TCRbeta CDR3 regions from genomic DNA. Concerning the study's data processing: The number of nucleated cells in each sample was estimated by amplification of reference gene primers within the assay. Sequence reads were collapsed and filtered to measure the absolute abundance of every unique TCRbeta CDR3 rearrangement. For each sample, productive Simpson clonality was calculated by taking the square root of Simpson's diversity index across productive rearrangements. Sourced from immuneACCESS, this table was stored by TCRdb with only in-frame sequences that have V and J called. A share of the clones is absent; for the studies checked, an unresolved V gene accounts for under half, and the remainder has no known explanation. The V and J calls and clone size were taken over from that table, and D and trimming were inferred from the DNA. A total of fewer than 130,000 clones appear in this sample, about 72% of them only once. Under 10% of the sample goes to the ten largest clones.

Whole blood was collected in K2EDTA tubes by collaborating institutions according to the institutions' own protocols. For TCRbeta analysis, collaborators shipped samples in one of three forms: frozen whole blood, isolated PBMCs, or DNA extracted from either of those sample types. Overall study results and their limits: The quantity of clinical and demographic metadata differed by source and by participant and was supplied without curation.

The receptor was isolated from a woman in her fifties or sixties with acute or convalescent COVID-19. The rearrangement joined TRBV27 to TRBJ1-5; the D gene cannot be named for sure. The sequencing input was peripheral blood. Here the CDR3 is given as CASSYQNQPQHF. In nucleotide form, the sequence is TGTGCCAGCAGTTACCAGAATCAGCCCCAGCATTTT.